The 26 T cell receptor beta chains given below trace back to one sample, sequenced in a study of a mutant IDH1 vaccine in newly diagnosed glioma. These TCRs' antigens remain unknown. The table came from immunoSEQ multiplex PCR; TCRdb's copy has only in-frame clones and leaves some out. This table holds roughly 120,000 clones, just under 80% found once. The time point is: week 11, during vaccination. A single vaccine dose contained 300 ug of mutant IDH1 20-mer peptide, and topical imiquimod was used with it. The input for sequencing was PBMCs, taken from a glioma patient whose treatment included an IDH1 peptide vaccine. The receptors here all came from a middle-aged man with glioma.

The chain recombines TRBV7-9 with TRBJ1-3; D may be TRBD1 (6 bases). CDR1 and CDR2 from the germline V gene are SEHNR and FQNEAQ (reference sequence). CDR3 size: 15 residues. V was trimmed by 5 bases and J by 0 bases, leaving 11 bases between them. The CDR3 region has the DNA TGTGCCAGCAGCCGGACAGCGGACTCTGGAAACACCATATATTTT. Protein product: CASSRTADSGNTIYF.

The CDR3 coding sequence is TGTGCCAGCAGTCTACGACAGGGGAGGTATACTGAAGCTTTCTTT. Its protein product is CASSLRQGRYTEAFF. The J gene is TRBJ1-1, the V gene TRBV28; 8 positions agree with TRBD1. There are 15 residues in the CDR3. V dropped 5 bases and J dropped 5; count of bases not matched to a gene: 10. The germline V gene encodes CDR1 MDHEN and CDR2 SYDVKM.

CDR3 sequence: CASSESTGNYNSPLHF. DNA of the CDR3: TGTGCCAGCAGTGAATCCACAGGGAACTATAATTCACCCCTCCACTTT. V is TRBV6-1 and J is TRBJ1-6; possible D gene TRBD1, 6 bases. Germline loops: CDR1 MNHNS, CDR2 SASEGT. This CDR3 has 16 residues. The ends were cut back, 2 bases at V and 3 bases at J, with 11 bases in the middle.

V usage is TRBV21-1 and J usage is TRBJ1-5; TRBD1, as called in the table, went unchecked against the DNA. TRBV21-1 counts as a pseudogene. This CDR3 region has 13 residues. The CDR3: CASSGQGTQPQHF. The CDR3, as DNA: TGTGCCAGCAGCGGACAGGGGACTCAGCCCCAGCATTTT.

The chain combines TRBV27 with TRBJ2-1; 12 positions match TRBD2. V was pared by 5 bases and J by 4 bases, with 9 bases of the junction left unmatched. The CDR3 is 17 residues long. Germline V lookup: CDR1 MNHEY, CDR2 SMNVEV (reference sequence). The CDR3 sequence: CASSAPSGGAGYNEQFF. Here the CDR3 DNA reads TGTGCCAGCAGTGCCCCTAGCGGGGGGGCCGGGTACAATGAGCAGTTCTTC.

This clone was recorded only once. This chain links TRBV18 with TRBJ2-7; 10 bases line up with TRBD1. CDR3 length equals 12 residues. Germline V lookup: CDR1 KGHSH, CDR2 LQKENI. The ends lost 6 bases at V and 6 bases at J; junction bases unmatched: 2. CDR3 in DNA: TGTGCCAGCTCCCGGACAGGGGGCGAGCAGTACTTC. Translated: CASSRTGGEQYF.

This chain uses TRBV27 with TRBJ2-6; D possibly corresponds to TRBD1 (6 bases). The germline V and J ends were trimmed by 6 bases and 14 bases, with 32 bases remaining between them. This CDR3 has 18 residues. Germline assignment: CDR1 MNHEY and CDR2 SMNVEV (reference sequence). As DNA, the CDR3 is TGTGCCAGCAGCCCAACGGGACACCCGACTCTCTGGGGCCCCTTCCTGACTTTC. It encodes CASSPTGHPTLWGPFLTF.

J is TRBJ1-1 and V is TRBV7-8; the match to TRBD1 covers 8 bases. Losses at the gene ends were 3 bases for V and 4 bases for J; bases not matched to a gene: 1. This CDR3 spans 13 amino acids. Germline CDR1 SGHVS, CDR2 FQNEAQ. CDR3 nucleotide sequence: TGTGCCAGCAGCTTCGGGACAGGCACTGAAGCTTTCTTT. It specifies CASSFGTGTEAFF.

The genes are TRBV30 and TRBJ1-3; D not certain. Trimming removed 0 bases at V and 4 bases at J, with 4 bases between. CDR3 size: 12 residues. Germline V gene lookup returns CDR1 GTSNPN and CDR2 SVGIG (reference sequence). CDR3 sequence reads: CAWSVEGNTIYF. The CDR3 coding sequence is TGTGCCTGGAGTGTAGAGGGAAACACCATATATTTT.

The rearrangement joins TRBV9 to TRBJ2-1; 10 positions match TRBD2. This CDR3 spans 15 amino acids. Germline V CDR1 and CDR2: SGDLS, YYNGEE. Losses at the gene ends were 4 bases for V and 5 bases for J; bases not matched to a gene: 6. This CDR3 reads CASSISGTSDNEQFF. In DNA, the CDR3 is TGTGCCAGCAGCATCTCCGGGACTAGCGACAATGAGCAGTTCTTC.

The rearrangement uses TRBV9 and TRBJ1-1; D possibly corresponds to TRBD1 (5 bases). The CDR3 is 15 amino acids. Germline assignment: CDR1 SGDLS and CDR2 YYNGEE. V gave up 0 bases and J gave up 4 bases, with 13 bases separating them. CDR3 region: CASSVVSSGGTEAFF. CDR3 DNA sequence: TGTGCCAGCAGCGTAGTGAGTTCGGGGGGCACTGAAGCTTTCTTT.

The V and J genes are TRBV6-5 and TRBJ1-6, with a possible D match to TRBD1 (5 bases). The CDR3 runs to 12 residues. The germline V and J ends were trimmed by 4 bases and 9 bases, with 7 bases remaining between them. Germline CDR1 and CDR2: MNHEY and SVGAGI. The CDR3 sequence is CASSFTGSPLHF. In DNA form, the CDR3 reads TGTGCCAGCAGTTTCACAGGTTCACCCCTCCACTTT.

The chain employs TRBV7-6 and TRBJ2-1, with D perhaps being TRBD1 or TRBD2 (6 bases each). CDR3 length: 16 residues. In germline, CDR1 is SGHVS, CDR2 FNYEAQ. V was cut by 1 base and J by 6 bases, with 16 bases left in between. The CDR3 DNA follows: TGTGCCAGCAGCTTAGGGGGGGCTGAGGTGTTCAATGAGCAGTTCTTC. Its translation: CASSLGGAEVFNEQFF.

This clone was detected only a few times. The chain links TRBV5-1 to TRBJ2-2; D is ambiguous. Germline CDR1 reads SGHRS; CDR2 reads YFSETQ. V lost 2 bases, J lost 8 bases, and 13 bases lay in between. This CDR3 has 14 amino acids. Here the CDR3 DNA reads TGCGCCAGCAGCTTTCTTGGGATCTGGGGGGAGCTGTTTTTT. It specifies CASSFLGIWGELFF. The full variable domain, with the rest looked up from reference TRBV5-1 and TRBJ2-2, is KAGVTQTPRYLIKTRGQQVTLSCSPISGHRSVSWYQQTPGQGLQFLFEYFSETQRNKGNFPGRFSGRQFSNSRSEMNVSTLELGDSALYLCASSFLGIWGELFFGEGSRLTVL.

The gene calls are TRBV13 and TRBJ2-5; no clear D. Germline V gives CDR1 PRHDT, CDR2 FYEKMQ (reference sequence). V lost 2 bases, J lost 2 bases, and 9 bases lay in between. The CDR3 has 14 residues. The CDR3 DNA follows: TGTGCCAGCAGCTTACAAGCAGTTCAAGAGACCCAGTACTTC. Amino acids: CASSLQAVQETQYF.

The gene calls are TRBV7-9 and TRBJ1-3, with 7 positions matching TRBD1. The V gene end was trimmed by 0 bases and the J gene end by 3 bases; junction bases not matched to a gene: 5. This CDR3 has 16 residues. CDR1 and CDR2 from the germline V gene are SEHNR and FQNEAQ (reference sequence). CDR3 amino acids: CASSLARDRVGNTIYF. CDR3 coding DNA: TGTGCCAGCAGCTTAGCGCGGGACAGAGTTGGAAACACCATATATTTT.

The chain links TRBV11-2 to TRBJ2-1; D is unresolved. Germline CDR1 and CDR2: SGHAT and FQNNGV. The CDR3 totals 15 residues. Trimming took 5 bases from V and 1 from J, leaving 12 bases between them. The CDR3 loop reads CASSPPSPSYNEQFF. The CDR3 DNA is TGTGCCAGCAGCCCCCCCAGCCCATCCTACAATGAGCAGTTCTTC.

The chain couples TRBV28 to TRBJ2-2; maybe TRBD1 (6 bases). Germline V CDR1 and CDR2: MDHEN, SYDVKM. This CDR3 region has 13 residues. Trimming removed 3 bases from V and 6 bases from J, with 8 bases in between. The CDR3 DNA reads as TGTGCCAGCAGTTTCTCAGGGGCCGGGGAGCTGTTTTTT. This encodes CASSFSGAGELFF.

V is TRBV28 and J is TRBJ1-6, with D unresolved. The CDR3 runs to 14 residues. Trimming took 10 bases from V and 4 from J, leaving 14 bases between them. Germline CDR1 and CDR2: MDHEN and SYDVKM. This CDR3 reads CATQDGPYNSPLHF. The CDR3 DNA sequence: TGTGCCACCCAGGACGGACCTTATAATTCACCCCTCCACTTT. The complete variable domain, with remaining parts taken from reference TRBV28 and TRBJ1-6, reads DVKVTQSSRYLVKRTGEKVFLECVQDMDHENMFWYRQDPGLGLRLIYFSYDVKMKEKGDIPEGYSVSREKKERFSLILESASTNQTSMYLCATQDGPYNSPLHFGNGTRLTVT.

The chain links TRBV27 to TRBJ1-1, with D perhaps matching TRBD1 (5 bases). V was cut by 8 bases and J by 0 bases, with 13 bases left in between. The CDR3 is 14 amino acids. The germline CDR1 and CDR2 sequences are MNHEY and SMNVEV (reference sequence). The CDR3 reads CASFRGDMNTEAFF. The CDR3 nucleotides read TGTGCCAGCTTTAGAGGGGATATGAACACTGAAGCTTTCTTT.

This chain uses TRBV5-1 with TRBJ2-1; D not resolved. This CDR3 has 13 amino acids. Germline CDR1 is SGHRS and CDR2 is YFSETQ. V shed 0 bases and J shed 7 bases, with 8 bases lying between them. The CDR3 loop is CASSLGLRNEQFF. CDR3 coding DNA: TGCGCCAGCAGCTTGGGGCTGAGGAATGAGCAGTTCTTC.

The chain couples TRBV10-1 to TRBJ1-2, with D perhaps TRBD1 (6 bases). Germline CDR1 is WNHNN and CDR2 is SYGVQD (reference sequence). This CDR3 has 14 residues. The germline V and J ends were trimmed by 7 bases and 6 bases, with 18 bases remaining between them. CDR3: CASTFRTAVHGYTF. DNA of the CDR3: TGCGCCAGCACCTTCAGGACAGCGGTTCATGGCTACACCTTC.

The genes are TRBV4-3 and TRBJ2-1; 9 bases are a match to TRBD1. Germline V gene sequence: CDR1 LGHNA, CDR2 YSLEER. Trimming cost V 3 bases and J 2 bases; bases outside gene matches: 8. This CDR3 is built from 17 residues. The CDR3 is CASSHPGTGYPYNEQFF. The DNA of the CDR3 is TGCGCCAGCAGCCATCCCGGGACAGGGTATCCCTACAATGAGCAGTTCTTC.

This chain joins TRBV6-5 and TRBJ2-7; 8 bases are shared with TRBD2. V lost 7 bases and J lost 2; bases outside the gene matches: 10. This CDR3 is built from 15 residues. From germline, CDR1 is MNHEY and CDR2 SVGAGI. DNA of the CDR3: TGTGCCAGCACCTCATCCCCGGGGGGGACCTACGAGCAGTACTTC. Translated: CASTSSPGGTYEQYF.

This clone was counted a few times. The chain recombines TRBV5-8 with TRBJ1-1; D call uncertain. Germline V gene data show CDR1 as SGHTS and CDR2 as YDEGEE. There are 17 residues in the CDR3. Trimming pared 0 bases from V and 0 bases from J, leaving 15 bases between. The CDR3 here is CASSLEGFSPLNTEAFF. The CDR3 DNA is TGTGCCAGCAGCTTGGAGGGCTTCAGCCCTCTGAACACTGAAGCTTTCTTT.

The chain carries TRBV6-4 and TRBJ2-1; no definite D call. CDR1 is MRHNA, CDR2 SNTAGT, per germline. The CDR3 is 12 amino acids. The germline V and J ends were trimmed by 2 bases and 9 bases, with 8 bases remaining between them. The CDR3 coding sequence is TGTGCCAGCAGTGACACCTGGGGTGAGCAGTTCTTC. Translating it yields CASSDTWGEQFF.